This TCR beta chain is from a study of Ad26.COV2.S vaccination and SARS-CoV-2 variants. Turning to the study itself: Recipients of Ad26.COV2.S got it intramuscularly, once or twice 56 days apart. Broader study findings: Placebo recipients showed lower spike-specific TCR breadth than vaccinees.

The assay was immunoSEQ multiplex PCR, and TCRdb's table has in-frame clones only and misses some. This table has roughly 300,000 clones, approximately 90% appearing once. The CDR3 is 14 residues long. V was shortened by 4 bases and J by 0 bases, with 6 bases between the two germline ends. CDR1 MDHEN and CDR2 SYDVKM come from the germline V gene. For this clone: What it binds is not known.

Sample treatment: some 20 received Ad26.COV2.S at low or high dose, single or two shots; 5 received placebo; per-sample allocation not given. Day 63 following the first vaccine or placebo injection was when the samples were taken. Boston provided a donor who was an adult aged 18-55 years. This vaccine is an Ad26 vector that expresses the Wuhan-strain SARS-CoV-2 spike. The sample here was peripheral blood, taken in a trial of Ad26.COV2.S vaccine versus placebo. This sequence originates from a person aged 18-60 years who received the Ad26.COV2.S COVID-19 vaccine or a placebo. This sequence joins TRBV28 and TRBJ2-2, with D hard to call. DNA of the CDR3: TGTGCCAGCAGTTCCCTATCGAACACCGGGGAGCTGTTTTTT. Its translation: CASSSLSNTGELFF.